A single sample gave rise to the 13 T cell receptor beta chains below, sequenced in a study of blood T cell repertoires in COVID-19. The protocol was immunoSEQ multiplex PCR, while the TCRdb copy is restricted to in-frame clones and leaves out a portion. This repertoire shows over 250,000 clones, approximately 90% found once; its top ten account for roughly 6%. Sequencing was carried out using peripheral blood. These receptors were obtained from a woman aged 45-59 years with COVID-19, enrolled during active disease.

The J gene is TRBJ2-1, the V gene TRBV14, with 10 bases identical to TRBD2. Germline V gene data show CDR1 as SGHDN and CDR2 as FVKESK. V dropped 5 bases and J dropped 7; count of bases not matched to a gene: 11. This CDR3 has 16 residues. This CDR3 is CASSNRAGGPRNEQFF. The CDR3 nucleotides read TGTGCCAGCAGCAATAGAGCGGGAGGGCCGAGGAATGAGCAGTTCTTC.

This rearrangement joins TRBV7-6 to TRBJ1-3, with D unclear. Per germline, CDR1 SGHVS and CDR2 FNYEAQ. CDR3 length: 15 residues. V lost 2 bases and J 1 base, leaving 9 bases between the germline ends. CDR3 bases: TGTGCCAGCAGCTTATCGAGGGTTTCTGGAAACACCATATATTTT. Residues: CASSLSRVSGNTIYF.

V is TRBV19 and J is TRBJ2-7, with a weak D call TRBD2 (6 bases). CDR3 size: 14 residues. CDR1 LNHDA and CDR2 SQIVND come from the germline V gene (reference sequence). The V end lost 5 bases, the J end lost 5 bases, and 16 bases lay between the germline ends. DNA for the CDR3: TGTGCCAGTAGTTCCCGGGGGAGCCCCAACGAGCAGTACTTC. This gives the protein CASSSRGSPNEQYF.

This chain uses TRBV5-4 with TRBJ2-1; TRBD2 is a possible D gene (6 bases). Germline CDR1 is SGHNT and CDR2 is YYREEE (reference sequence). This CDR3 comprises 16 residues. The V end lost 2 bases, the J end lost 8 bases, and 20 bases lay between the germline ends. The CDR3 DNA is TGTGCCAGCAGCTTCCAGACTAGACCCGGCGTCGATGAGCAGTTCTTC. Protein product: CASSFQTRPGVDEQFF.

This clone has just one count. This chain uses TRBV4-1 with TRBJ1-2; 10 nucleotides align to TRBD1. J was trimmed by 2 bases and V by 2 bases; bases with no gene match: 5. Germline lookup yields CDR1 MGHRA and CDR2 YSYEKL. This CDR3 spans 16 amino acids. CDR3 sequence reads: CASSQTGTGANYGYTF. In DNA form, the CDR3 reads TGCGCCAGCAGCCAAACCGGGACAGGGGCCAACTATGGCTACACCTTC.

V is TRBV6-2 or TRBV6-3 and J is TRBJ2-7; a possible D gene is TRBD2 (6 bases). Between the trimmed V and J ends, which lost 4 bases and 5 bases, there was a span of 18 bases. Per germline, CDR1 MNHEY and CDR2 SVGEGT. The CDR3 spans 15 residues. Written as DNA, the CDR3 is TGTGCCAGCAGTTCTAGTGGGAGCGGGCGGGACGAGCAGTACTTC. As protein: CASSSSGSGRDEQYF.

This chain joins TRBV30 and TRBJ1-5; D is possibly TRBD1 (5 bases). This CDR3 comprises 16 residues. Germline V gene lookup returns CDR1 GTSNPN and CDR2 SVGIG (reference sequence). V shed 3 bases and J shed 7 bases, with 22 bases lying between them. CDR3 nucleotides: TGTGCCTGGAGCCGGACCCTCTGGGGGAGGCAGCAGCCCCAGCATTTT. Encoded protein: CAWSRTLWGRQQPQHF.

The CDR3 nucleotides are TGTGCCAGCAGTTTACCGACAGGGGACAATCAGCCCCAGCATTTT. This encodes CASSLPTGDNQPQHF. This rearrangement joins TRBV28 to TRBJ1-5, with TRBD1 matching over 8 bases. The CDR3 is 15 amino acids. V lost 2 bases, J lost 3 bases, and 3 bases stayed unmatched. From germline, CDR1 is MDHEN and CDR2 SYDVKM.

The J gene is TRBJ2-6, the V gene TRBV11-3; tentatively, D is TRBD2 (6 bases). The V gene's germline CDR1 is SGHNT and CDR2 YENEEA. The CDR3 runs 16 residues. Between the trimmed V and J ends, which lost 5 bases and 1 base, there was a span of 12 bases. CDR3: CASSPSGRSGANVLTF. CDR3 DNA: TGTGCCAGCAGCCCCTCAGGGAGGTCTGGGGCCAACGTCCTGACTTTC.

CDR3 nucleotide sequence: TGTGCCAGCAGTTTATCGGGAGACAGGGGGTCTGGCTACACCTTC. Protein sequence: CASSLSGDRGSGYTF. The rearrangement uses TRBV27 and TRBJ1-2; TRBD1 matches at 9 bases. The V gene end was trimmed by 0 bases and the J gene end by 7 bases; junction bases not matched to a gene: 6. The CDR3 has 15 amino acids. Germline CDR1 and CDR2: MNHEY and SMNVEV (reference sequence).

This chain uses TRBV18 with TRBJ1-2; TRBD1 agrees at 7 bases. The CDR3 has 16 residues. Germline V gene data show CDR1 as KGHSH and CDR2 as LQKENI. V shed 3 bases and J 0 bases; nucleotides not matched to a gene: 7. The CDR3 is CASSPPRDRPNYGYTF. The CDR3 DNA reads TGTGCCAGCTCACCGCCCCGGGACAGACCTAACTATGGCTACACCTTC. The variable domain in full, completed from reference TRBV18 and TRBJ1-2, reads NAGVMQNPRHLVRRRGQEARLRCSPMKGHSHVYWYRQLPEEGLKFMVYLQKENIIDESGMPKERFSAEFPKEGPSILRIQQVVRGDSAAYFCASSPPRDRPNYGYTFGSGTRLTVV.

This chain links TRBV5-6 with TRBJ1-4; D ambiguous. Deletions cut 3 bases from V and 8 bases from J, with 17 bases between. CDR3 size: 15 residues. The germline V gene has CDR1 SGHDT and CDR2 YYEEEE. DNA for the CDR3: TGTGCCAGCAGCTCCGAGGGTGCAGTTTGGGAAAAACTGTTTTTT. Translated, it gives CASSSEGAVWEKLFF.

The chain combines TRBV28 with TRBJ1-5, with 8 bases aligning to TRBD1. CDR3 length equals 15 residues. Germline V gene sequence: CDR1 MDHEN, CDR2 SYDVKM. The trim removed 6 bases at V and 5 bases at J, leaving 9 bases unmatched. The CDR3 region has the DNA TGTGCCAGCAGCGACCCGCAGGGGGCCTATCAGCCCCAGCATTTT. It yields the protein CASSDPQGAYQPQHF.